Presented here are 24 T cell receptor beta chains from one specimen sequenced in a study of graft-versus-host responses after intestinal transplantation (dated by TCRdb to about 2021). For these receptors, no antigen is known. The time point label here, explained by the study, means: cells obtained before transplantation from donor or recipient. The receptor library was made with the immunoSEQ multiplex PCR assay. TCRdb took over this immuneACCESS table, retaining in-frame rearrangements with V and J assigned. Such tables are incomplete; in checked studies, under half of the missing clones stem from an unresolved V gene, and the remainder is unexplained. This sample lists more than 85,000 clones; roughly 85% were detected once. The ten largest clones capture 0.8% to 0.9% of the sample. Here the sequenced sample was unstimulated CD4+ T cells sorted from spleen or lymph node cells, taken before intestinal transplant. The receptors come from a human donor who received an intestinal transplant.

The chain has TRBV18 and TRBJ1-2, with 9 bases matching TRBD1. Germline trimming cut 0 bases from V and 8 bases from J; bases unmatched to any gene: 10. Germline V gene sequence: CDR1 KGHSH, CDR2 LQKENI. The CDR3 loop spans 16 amino acids. In DNA, the CDR3 is TGTGCCAGCTCACCACCGCACCGGACAGGGGAGAGCGGCTACACCTTC. This sequence encodes CASSPPHRTGESGYTF.

This clone was counted only a few times. The rearrangement joins TRBV6-6 to TRBJ2-7, with a tentative D call TRBD1 (6 bases). Germline V gene data show CDR1 as MNHNY and CDR2 as SVGAGI (reference sequence). The CDR3 loop spans 13 amino acids. With 2 bases removed from V and 4 bases from J, the gap between germline ends came to 9 bases. CDR3 coding DNA: TGTGCCAGCAGTTACACAGGGTGGTACGAGCAGTACTTC. It is translated as CASSYTGWYEQYF.

The chain links TRBV5-1 to TRBJ2-7; 9 bases fit TRBD1. The V gene's germline CDR1 is SGHRS and CDR2 YFSETQ. The CDR3 is 17 residues long. The V gene end was trimmed by 0 bases and the J gene end by 4 bases; junction bases not matched to a gene: 11. The CDR3 DNA is TGCGCCAGCAGCTTGGCCCCGCTACAGGGGGCGAGATACGAGCAGTACTTC. This codes for CASSLAPLQGARYEQYF.

The chain recombines TRBV5-1 with TRBJ2-3, with 12 bases matching TRBD2. CDR3 size: 16 residues. V lost 2 bases and J lost 3; bases outside the gene matches: 4. The V gene's germline CDR1 is SGHRS and CDR2 YFSETQ. CDR3 in amino acids: CASSFLAGGNTDTQYF. CDR3 sequence (DNA): TGCGCCAGCAGCTTCCTAGCGGGGGGGAATACAGATACGCAGTATTTT.

This rearrangement joins TRBV19 to TRBJ2-1; 7 positions match TRBD2. V trimming: 3 bases; J trimming: 14 bases; junction bases outside the gene matches: 7. Germline V gene lookup returns CDR1 LNHDA and CDR2 SQIVND (reference sequence). CDR3 length: 12 residues. The CDR3 protein is CASSMSGGWKFF. In DNA, the CDR3 is TGTGCCAGTAGTATGTCCGGGGGGTGGAAGTTCTTC.

In this sample, this clone turned up a few times. The chain is built from TRBV5-1 and TRBJ2-7; a weak D match, TRBD2 (6 bases). The germline V and J ends were trimmed by 3 bases and 4 bases, with 14 bases remaining between them. CDR3 size: 14 residues. CDR1 and CDR2 from the germline V gene are SGHRS and YFSETQ. The CDR3 reads CASSWRGAGYEQYF. The CDR3 bases are TGCGCCAGCAGCTGGAGGGGCGCAGGGTACGAGCAGTACTTC.

The chain has TRBV10-1 and TRBJ2-7; a possible D gene is TRBD1 (5 bases). CDR1 is WNHNN, CDR2 SYGVQD, per germline (reference sequence). The CDR3 extends over 13 amino acids. V lost 2 bases and J 7 bases, leaving 12 bases between the germline ends. DNA of the CDR3: TGCGCCAGCAGTGAGAGTCCAGGGTTAGAGCAGTACTTC. Its translation is CASSESPGLEQYF.

CDR3 loop: CASTRDRGHNEQFF. CDR3 nucleotides: TGTGCCAGCACCCGGGACAGGGGGCATAATGAGCAGTTCTTC. The rearrangement joins TRBV6-1 to TRBJ2-1; 12 positions agree with TRBD1. V was clipped by 7 bases and J by 7 bases; unmatched bases: 5. The CDR3 extends over 14 amino acids. CDR1 is MNHNS and CDR2 is SASEGT in the germline V gene.

The rearrangement joins TRBV28 to TRBJ1-4, with a possible D match to TRBD1 (6 bases). Germline CDR1 is MDHEN and CDR2 is SYDVKM. V lost 10 bases and J 3 bases, leaving 12 bases between the germline ends. The CDR3 consists of 13 residues. This CDR3 reads CATVDRPNEKLFF. The CDR3 bases are TGTGCCACCGTTGACAGGCCTAATGAAAAACTGTTTTTT.

The chain employs TRBV5-1 and TRBJ1-3; a weak D match, TRBD1 (5 bases). Germline-derived CDR1 and CDR2 are SGHRS and YFSETQ. CDR3 length: 15 amino acids. V lost 0 bases, J lost 2 bases, and 9 bases lay in between. The chain's CDR3 is CASSLDQGTGNTIYF. Here the CDR3 DNA reads TGCGCCAGCAGCTTGGATCAGGGAACTGGAAACACCATATATTTT. Drawing the rest from reference TRBV5-1 and TRBJ1-3, the complete variable domain is KAGVTQTPRYLIKTRGQQVTLSCSPISGHRSVSWYQQTPGQGLQFLFEYFSETQRNKGNFPGRFSGRQFSNSRSEMNVSTLELGDSALYLCASSLDQGTGNTIYFGEGSWLTVV.

The sample holds a few counts of this clone. The chain combines TRBV7-9 with TRBJ2-1, with TRBD2 identical over 9 bases. This CDR3 is 15 amino acids long. CDR1 and CDR2 (germline): SEHNR, FQNEAQ (reference sequence). V was clipped by 5 bases and J by 5 bases; unmatched bases: 7. This CDR3 reads CASSPPSGIHNEQFF. The CDR3 DNA reads as TGTGCCAGCAGCCCCCCTAGCGGGATCCACAATGAGCAGTTCTTC.

This chain joins TRBV6-1 and TRBJ2-7; D uncertain. CDR3 length: 14 residues. The germline CDR1 and CDR2 sequences are MNHNS and SASEGT. Trimming took off 4 bases at V and 1 base at J, with 11 bases between the two ends. CDR3: CASSGEHGSYEQYF. DNA for the CDR3: TGTGCCAGCAGTGGAGAGCACGGTTCCTACGAGCAGTACTTC.

CDR3 nucleotides: TGTGCCAGCAGGGACATATCAAAGCCTAGCACTGAAGCTTTCTTT. Its translation is CASRDISKPSTEAFF. This chain links TRBV27 with TRBJ1-1, with D perhaps matching TRBD1 (5 bases). V was pared by 6 bases and J by 4 bases, with 18 bases between. CDR1 and CDR2 (germline): MNHEY, SMNVEV (reference sequence). This CDR3 has 15 residues.

As to this clone: Other DNA variants within this sample encode the same CDR3. The CDR3: CASSLDMNTEAFF. DNA for the CDR3: TGTGCCAGCAGCCTAGACATGAACACTGAAGCTTTCTTT. This rearrangement joins TRBV7-9 to TRBJ1-1; no definite D call. CDR3 length equals 13 residues. Germline-derived CDR1 and CDR2 are SEHNR and FQNEAQ (reference sequence). Trimming removed 5 bases from V and 0 bases from J, with 7 bases in between.

This clone appeared a few times. The J gene is TRBJ2-1, the V gene TRBV6-4, with 7 bases that match TRBD2. The CDR3 has 13 residues. V was clipped by 2 bases and J by 9 bases; unmatched bases: 4. Germline V lookup: CDR1 MRHNA, CDR2 SNTAGT. CDR3 nucleotides: TGTGCCAGCAGTGACAGCGGGAATGGTGAGCAGTTCTTC. It specifies CASSDSGNGEQFF.

This chain uses TRBV7-2 with TRBJ2-3, with 8 bases matching TRBD1. This CDR3 is built from 15 residues. In germline, CDR1 is SGHTA, CDR2 FQGNSA. The J segment lost 3 bases and the V segment lost 3 bases, leaving 5 bases of the junction unmatched. Written as DNA, the CDR3 is TGTGCCAGCAGCTTCCGGACAGGGTCGACAGATACGCAGTATTTT. Translated: CASSFRTGSTDTQYF.

The V and J genes are TRBV4-1 and TRBJ2-1, with 11 bases aligning to TRBD1. From germline, CDR1 is MGHRA and CDR2 YSYEKL. This CDR3 is 17 amino acids long. The V and J ends lost 4 bases and 7 bases, in that order; junction bases with no gene match: 12. The DNA for the CDR3 is TGCGCCAGCAGCCGACTGGCGGGGACAGGGGGTCTGAATGAGCAGTTCTTC. Its translation: CASSRLAGTGGLNEQFF.

The chain is built from TRBV7-6 and TRBJ2-7; 10 bases fit TRBD2. The ends lost 3 bases at V and 6 bases at J; junction bases unmatched: 2. The CDR3 contains 13 residues. The germline V gene encodes CDR1 SGHVS and CDR2 FNYEAQ. CDR3 nucleotide sequence: TGTGCCAGCAGCTTGTCTAGCGGGGGCGAGCAGTACTTC. Protein product: CASSLSSGGEQYF.

The chain is built from TRBV28 and TRBJ2-7; 7 positions agree with TRBD1. The J segment lost 1 base and the V segment lost 6 bases, leaving 6 bases of the junction unmatched. The CDR3 length is 14 residues. The V gene's germline CDR1 is MDHEN and CDR2 SYDVKM. The CDR3 loop reads CASSNRGSSYEQYF. The CDR3 coding sequence is TGTGCCAGCAGCAACAGGGGATCATCCTACGAGCAGTACTTC.

This clone came up once. The chain joins TRBV11-1 to TRBJ1-1; a possible D gene is TRBD1 (6 bases). CDR3 length: 15 amino acids. V gave up 1 base and J gave up 1 base, with 10 bases separating them. Germline lookup yields CDR1 SGHAT and CDR2 FQDESV (reference sequence). The CDR3 nucleotides read TGTGCCAGCAGCTTAGAGGACAGACCGAACACTGAAGCTTTCTTT. Its protein is CASSLEDRPNTEAFF. Variable domain in full (rest from reference TRBV11-1 and TRBJ1-1): EAEVAQSPRYKITEKSQAVAFWCDPISGHATLYWYRQILGQGPELLVQFQDESVVDDSQLPKDRFSAERLKGVDSTLKIQPAELGDSAMYLCASSLEDRPNTEAFFGQGTRLTVV.

The chain recombines TRBV19 with TRBJ1-5; no reliable D call. Germline assignment: CDR1 LNHDA and CDR2 SQIVND (reference sequence). V shed 5 bases and J shed 0 bases, with 11 bases lying between them. CDR3 length: 15 amino acids. Written as DNA, the CDR3 is TGTGCCAGTAGTGCGCCACTTTATAGCAATCAGCCCCAGCATTTT. This sequence encodes CASSAPLYSNQPQHF.

The chain couples TRBV5-1 to TRBJ2-3, with a possible D match to TRBD2 (6 bases). V was shortened by 6 bases and J by 2 bases, with 13 bases between the two germline ends. CDR3 size: 14 residues. The germline gives CDR1 SGHRS, CDR2 YFSETQ. CDR3 loop: CASTPGEITDTQYF. CDR3 bases: TGCGCCAGCACCCCGGGAGAGATCACAGATACGCAGTATTTT.

J is TRBJ2-2 and V is TRBV4-2, with 8 bases that match TRBD2. The germline gives CDR1 LGHNA, CDR2 YNFKEQ. J lost 4 bases, V lost 1 base, and 5 bases had no gene match. CDR3 length: 16 amino acids. CDR3 nucleotide sequence: TGTGCCAGCAGCCAAGCCATGGCGGGAGGCACCGGGGAGCTGTTTTTT. Protein sequence: CASSQAMAGGTGELFF.

This clone was counted a single time. V gene TRBV5-1 combines with J gene TRBJ1-1, with a tentative D call TRBD1 (6 bases). The CDR3 sequence is 16 residues long. Trimming removed 4 bases at V and 8 bases at J, with 24 bases between. CDR1 is SGHRS and CDR2 is YFSETQ in the germline V gene. The CDR3 nucleotides read TGCGCCAGCAGCGTGGGACATATACCCTATAACGAAGAAGCTTTCTTT. Protein product: CASSVGHIPYNEEAFF. Variable domain in full (rest from reference TRBV5-1 and TRBJ1-1): KAGVTQTPRYLIKTRGQQVTLSCSPISGHRSVSWYQQTPGQGLQFLFEYFSETQRNKGNFPGRFSGRQFSNSRSEMNVSTLELGDSALYLCASSVGHIPYNEEAFFGQGTRLTVV.